What follows are 3 T cell receptor beta chains derived from one specimen sequenced in a study of blood T cell repertoires in COVID-19. Using immunoSEQ multiplex PCR, the repertoire was profiled, and TCRdb retains in-frame clones only, with some absent. The sample lists a few hundred thousand clones, roughly 87% seen once, with 0.65% to 0.9% in the top ten. Sequenced material: peripheral blood. These receptor sequences come from a woman between 25 and 40 years old with acute or convalescent COVID-19.

This chain uses TRBV12-3 or TRBV12-4 with TRBJ1-2, with D unclear. Trimming left V 5 bases short and J 5 bases short, with 9 bases between. The CDR3 sequence is 12 residues long. CDR3 DNA sequence: TGTGCCAGCAGTGAGACGGGGTATGGCTACACCTTC. Amino acid sequence: CASSETGYGYTF.

A single count supports this clone. The CDR3 DNA reads as TGTGCCATCAGTTCGGGACAGGGGGCGTCTGGGGCCAACGTCCTGACTTTC. Amino acids: CAISSGQGASGANVLTF. The rearrangement joins TRBV10-3 to TRBJ2-6; 12 nucleotides line up with TRBD1. Germline trimming cut 5 bases from V and 1 base from J; bases unmatched to any gene: 3. This CDR3 is built from 17 residues. Germline values: CDR1 ENHRY, CDR2 SYGVKD.

The chain couples TRBV10-3 to TRBJ1-4; a possible D gene is TRBD1 (6 bases). The CDR3 length is 14 residues. Germline V gives CDR1 ENHRY, CDR2 SYGVKD. V was trimmed by 6 bases and J by 1 base, leaving 9 bases between them. The DNA of the CDR3 is TGTGCCATCAGACCACAGGGAACTAATGAAAAACTGTTTTTT. The encoded protein is CAIRPQGTNEKLFF.